This T cell receptor (beta chain) was identified during a study of blood T cell repertoires in COVID-19. This CDR3 comprises 13 residues. CDR1 is SGHDN, CDR2 FVKESK, per germline. V shed 3 bases and J shed 5 bases, with 10 bases lying between them. Sequenced by immunoSEQ multiplex PCR; TCRdb stores in-frame clones only, minus some. Among about 240,000 clones listed, 83% were seen once. The sequence was collected from a human donor in a cohort sampled during active COVID-19. Specimen: peripheral blood. The chain employs TRBV14 and TRBJ1-2; tentative D call: TRBD1 (6 bases). In DNA, the CDR3 is TGTGCCAGCAGCCAGTCAGGGGCATATGGCTACACCTTC. Amino acid sequence: CASSQSGAYGYTF.